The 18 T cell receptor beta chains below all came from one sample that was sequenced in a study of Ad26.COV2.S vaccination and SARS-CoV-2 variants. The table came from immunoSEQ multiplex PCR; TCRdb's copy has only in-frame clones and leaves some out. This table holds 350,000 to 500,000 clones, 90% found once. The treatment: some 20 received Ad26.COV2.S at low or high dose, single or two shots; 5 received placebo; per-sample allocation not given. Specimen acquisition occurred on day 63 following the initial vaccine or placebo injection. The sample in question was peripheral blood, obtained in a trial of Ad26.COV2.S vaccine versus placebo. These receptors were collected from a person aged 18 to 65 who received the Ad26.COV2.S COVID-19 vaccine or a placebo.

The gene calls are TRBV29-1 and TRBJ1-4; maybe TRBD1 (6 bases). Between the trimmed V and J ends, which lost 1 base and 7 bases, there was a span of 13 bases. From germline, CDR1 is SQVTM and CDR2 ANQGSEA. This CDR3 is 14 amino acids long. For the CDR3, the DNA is TGCAGCGTTGAAGGGGGCAGGGGAGGTGAAAAACTGTTTTTT. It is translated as CSVEGGRGGEKLFF.

This chain's CDR3 is CASSLRDRAEQYF. The DNA for the CDR3 is TGTGCCAGCAGCTTAAGGGACAGGGCCGAGCAGTACTTC. The genes are TRBV11-2 and TRBJ2-7; TRBD1 matches at 9 bases. The germline V gene has CDR1 SGHAT and CDR2 FQNNGV. This CDR3 is 13 amino acids long. The V and J ends lost 2 bases and 6 bases, in that order; junction bases with no gene match: 2.

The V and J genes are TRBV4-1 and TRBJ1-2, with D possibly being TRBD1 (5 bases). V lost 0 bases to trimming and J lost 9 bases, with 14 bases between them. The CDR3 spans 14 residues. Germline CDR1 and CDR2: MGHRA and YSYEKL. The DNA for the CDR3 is TGCGCCAGCAGCCAAGATCGGGGGAAAGGTAGCTACACCTTC. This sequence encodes CASSQDRGKGSYTF.

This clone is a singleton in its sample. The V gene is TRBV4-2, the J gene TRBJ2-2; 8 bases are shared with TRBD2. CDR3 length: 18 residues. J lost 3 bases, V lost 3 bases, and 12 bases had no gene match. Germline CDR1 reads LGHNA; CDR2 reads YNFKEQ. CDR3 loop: CASSQGLGISGDTGELFF. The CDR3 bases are TGTGCCAGCAGCCAGGGACTAGGAATATCGGGGGACACCGGGGAGCTGTTTTTT.

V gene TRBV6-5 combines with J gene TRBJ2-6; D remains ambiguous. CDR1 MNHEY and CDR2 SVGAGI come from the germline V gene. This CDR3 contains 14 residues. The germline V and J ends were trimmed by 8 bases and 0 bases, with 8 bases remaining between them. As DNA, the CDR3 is TGTGCCAGCCGGTCGGGCTCTGGGGCCAACGTCCTGACTTTC. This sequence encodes CASRSGSGANVLTF.

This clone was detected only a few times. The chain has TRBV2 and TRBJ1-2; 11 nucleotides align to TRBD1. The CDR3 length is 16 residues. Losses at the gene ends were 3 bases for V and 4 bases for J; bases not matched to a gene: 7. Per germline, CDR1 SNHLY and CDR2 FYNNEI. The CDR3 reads CASSDPRTGGFYGYTF. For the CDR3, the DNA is TGTGCCAGCAGTGACCCCAGGACAGGGGGCTTCTATGGCTACACCTTC. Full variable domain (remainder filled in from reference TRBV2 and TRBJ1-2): EPEVTQTPSHQVTQMGQEVILRCVPISNHLYFYWYRQILGQKVEFLVSFYNNEISEKSEIFDDQFSVERPDGSNFTLKIRSTKLEDSAMYFCASSDPRTGGFYGYTFGSGTRLTVV.

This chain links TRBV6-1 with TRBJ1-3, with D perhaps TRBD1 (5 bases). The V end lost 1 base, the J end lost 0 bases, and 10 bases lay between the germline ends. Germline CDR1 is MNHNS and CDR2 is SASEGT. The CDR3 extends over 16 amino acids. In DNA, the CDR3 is TGTGCCAGCAGTGAAGTTGGGGGGGGCTCTGGAAACACCATATATTTT. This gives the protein CASSEVGGGSGNTIYF.

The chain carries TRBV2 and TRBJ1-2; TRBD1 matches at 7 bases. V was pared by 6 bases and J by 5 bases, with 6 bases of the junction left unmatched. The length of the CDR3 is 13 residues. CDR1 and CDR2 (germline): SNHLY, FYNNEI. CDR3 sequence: CASRKGDSYGYTF. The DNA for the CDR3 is TGTGCCAGCAGGAAAGGGGACAGTTATGGCTACACCTTC.

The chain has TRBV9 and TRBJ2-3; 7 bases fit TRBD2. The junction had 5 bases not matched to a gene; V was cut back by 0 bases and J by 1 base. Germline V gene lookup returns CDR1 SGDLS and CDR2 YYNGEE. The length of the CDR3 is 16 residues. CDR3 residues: CASSVDGRIRTDTQYF. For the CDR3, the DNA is TGTGCCAGCAGCGTAGACGGGAGGATTCGCACAGATACGCAGTATTTT.

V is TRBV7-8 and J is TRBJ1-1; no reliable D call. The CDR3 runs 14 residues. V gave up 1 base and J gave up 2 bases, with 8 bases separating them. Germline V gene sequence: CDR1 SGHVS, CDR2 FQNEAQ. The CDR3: CASSLGWINTEAFF. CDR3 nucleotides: TGTGCCAGCAGCTTAGGTTGGATAAACACTGAAGCTTTCTTT.

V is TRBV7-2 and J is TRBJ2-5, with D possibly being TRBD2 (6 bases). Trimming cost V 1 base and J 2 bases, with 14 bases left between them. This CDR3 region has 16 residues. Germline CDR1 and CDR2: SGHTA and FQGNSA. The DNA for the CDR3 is TGTGCCAGCAGCTTAGACGGCCTAGCGAAACAAGAGACCCAGTACTTC. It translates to CASSLDGLAKQETQYF. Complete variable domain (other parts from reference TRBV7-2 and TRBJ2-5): GAGVSQSPSNKVTEKGKDVELRCDPISGHTALYWYRQSLGQGLEFLIYFQGNSAPDKSGLPSDRFSAERTGGSVSTLTIQRTQQEDSAVYLCASSLDGLAKQETQYFGPGTRLLVL.

CDR3 in amino acids: CASSVDSYYEQYF. CDR3 nucleotide sequence: TGTGCCAGCAGTGTGGACAGTTACTACGAGCAGTACTTC. V usage is TRBV25-1 and J usage is TRBJ2-7; possible D gene TRBD1, 6 bases. V was pared by 4 bases and J by 3 bases, with 10 bases between. This CDR3 comprises 13 residues. Germline CDR1 is MGHDK and CDR2 is SYGVNS.

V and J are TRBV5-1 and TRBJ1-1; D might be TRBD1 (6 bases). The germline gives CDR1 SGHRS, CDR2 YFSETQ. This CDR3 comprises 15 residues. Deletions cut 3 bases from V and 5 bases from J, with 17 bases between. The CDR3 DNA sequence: TGCGCCAGCAGCTGGACTAGGGGGGAGAGAACTGAAGCTTTCTTT. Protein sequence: CASSWTRGERTEAFF.

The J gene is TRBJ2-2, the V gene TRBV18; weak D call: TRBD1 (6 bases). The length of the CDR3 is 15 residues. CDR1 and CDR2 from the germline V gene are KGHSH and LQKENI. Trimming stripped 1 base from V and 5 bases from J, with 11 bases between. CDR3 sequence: CASSPRQDRTGELFF. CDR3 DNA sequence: TGTGCCAGCTCACCACGACAGGACCGGACCGGGGAGCTGTTTTTT.

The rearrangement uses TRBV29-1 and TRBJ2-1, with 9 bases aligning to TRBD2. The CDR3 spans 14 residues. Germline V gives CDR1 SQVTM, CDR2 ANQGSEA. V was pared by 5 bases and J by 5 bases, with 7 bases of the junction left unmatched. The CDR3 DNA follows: TGCAGCGTTAAGGCGGGAGGGTGGGACAATGAGCAGTTCTTC. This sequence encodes CSVKAGGWDNEQFF.

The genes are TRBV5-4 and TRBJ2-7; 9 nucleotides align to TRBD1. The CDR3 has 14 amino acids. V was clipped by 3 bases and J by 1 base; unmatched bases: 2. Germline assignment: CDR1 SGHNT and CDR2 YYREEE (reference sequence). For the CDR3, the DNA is TGTGCCAGCAGCTCCGGGACAGGGTCCTACGAGCAGTACTTC. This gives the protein CASSSGTGSYEQYF.

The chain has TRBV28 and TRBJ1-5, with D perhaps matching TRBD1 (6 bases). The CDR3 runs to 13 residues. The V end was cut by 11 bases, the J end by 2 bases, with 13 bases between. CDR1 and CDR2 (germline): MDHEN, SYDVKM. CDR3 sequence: CAWGGDGNQPQHF. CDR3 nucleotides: TGTGCCTGGGGGGGCGATGGCAATCAGCCCCAGCATTTT.

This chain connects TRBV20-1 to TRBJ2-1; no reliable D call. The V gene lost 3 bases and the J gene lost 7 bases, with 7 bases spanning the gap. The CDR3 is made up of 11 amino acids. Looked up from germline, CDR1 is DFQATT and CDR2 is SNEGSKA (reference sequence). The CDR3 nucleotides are TGCAGTGCTAGGAAAGTGAATGAGCAGTTCTTC. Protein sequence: CSARKVNEQFF.